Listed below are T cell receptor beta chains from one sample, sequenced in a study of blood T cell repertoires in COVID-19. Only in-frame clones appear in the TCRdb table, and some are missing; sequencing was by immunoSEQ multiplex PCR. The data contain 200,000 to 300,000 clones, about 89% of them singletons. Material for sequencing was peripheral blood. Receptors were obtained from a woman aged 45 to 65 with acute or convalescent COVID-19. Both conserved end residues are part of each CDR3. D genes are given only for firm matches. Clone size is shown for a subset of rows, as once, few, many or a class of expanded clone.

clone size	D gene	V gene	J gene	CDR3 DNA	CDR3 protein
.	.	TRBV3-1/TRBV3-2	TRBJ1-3	TGTGCCAGCAGCCAAGGACATTCTGGAAACACCATATATTTT	CASSQGHSGNTIYF
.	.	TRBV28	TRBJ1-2	TGTGCCAGCAGTTTTAGGCGGGGCTCCTATGGCTACACCTTC	CASSFRRGSYGYTF
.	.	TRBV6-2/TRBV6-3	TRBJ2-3	TGTGCCAGCAGTCCATGGGACAACCCCACAGATACGCAGTATTTT	CASSPWDNPTDTQYF
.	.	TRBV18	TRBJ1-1	TGTGCCAGCTCACCAAGAGCACAGGGCGCGGCCACTGAAGCTTTCTTT	CASSPRAQGAATEAFF
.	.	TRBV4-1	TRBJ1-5	TGCGCCAGCAGCCAAGCGGGGTATAGCAATCAGCCCCAGCATTTT	CASSQAGYSNQPQHF
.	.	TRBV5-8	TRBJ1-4	TGTGCCAGCAGCTTGGGGCAGGGGTTTGCAACTAATGAAAAACTGTTTTTT	CASSLGQGFATNEKLFF
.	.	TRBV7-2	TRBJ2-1	TGTGCCAGCAGCTTAGAGTTTAGCGGCAATGAGCAGTTCTTC	CASSLEFSGNEQFF
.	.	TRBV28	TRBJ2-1	TGTGCCAGCAGTCGCCGGGACAAAATGAGCTCCTACAATGAGCAGTTCTTC	CASSRRDKMSSYNEQFF
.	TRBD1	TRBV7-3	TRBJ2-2	TGTGCCAGCAGCAAAGACAGGGGGCGGACCGGGGAGCTGTTTTTT	CASSKDRGRTGELFF
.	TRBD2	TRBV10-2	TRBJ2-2	TGCGCCAGCAGGGATTCTAGCGGGAGGGCTCGCACCGGGGAGCTGTTTTTT	CASRDSSGRARTGELFF
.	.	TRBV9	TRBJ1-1	TGTGCCAGCAGCGTAGAACGGGGTGAAGCTTTCTTT	CASSVERGEAFF
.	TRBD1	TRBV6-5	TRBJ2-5	TGTGCCAGCAGCTTGATTACAGGGGGCGGAGAGACCCAGTACTTC	CASSLITGGGETQYF
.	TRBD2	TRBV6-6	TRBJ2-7	TGTGCCAGCAGTTACCGCGGGGGGGGTTACGAGCAGTACTTC	CASSYRGGGYEQYF
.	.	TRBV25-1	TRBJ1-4	TGTGCCAGCAGTGACCCGTCCACTGGGCATGAAAAACTGTTTTTT	CASSDPSTGHEKLFF
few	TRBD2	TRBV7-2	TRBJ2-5	TGTGCCAGCAGATCCTCCGGGACCGGGGGGTGGGAGACCCAGTACTTC	CASRSSGTGGWETQYF
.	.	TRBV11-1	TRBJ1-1	TGTGCCAGCAGCTGGCGGCCCGCCCTCACTGAAGCTTTCTTT	CASSWRPALTEAFF
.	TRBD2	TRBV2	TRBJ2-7	TGTGCCAGCAGTCCGACATTAGGCGGGAGCTACGAGCAGTACTTC	CASSPTLGGSYEQYF
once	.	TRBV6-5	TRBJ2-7	TGTGCCAGCAGGCAACAGGGTTACGAGCAGTACTTC	CASRQQGYEQYF
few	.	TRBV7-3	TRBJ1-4	TGTGCCAGCAGCTTACGACCGGGAGAGAATGAAAAACTGTTTTTT	CASSLRPGENEKLFF
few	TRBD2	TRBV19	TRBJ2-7	TGTGCCAGTAGTATTTCTGGCGGGAGGGCGTCATGGGAGCAGTACTTC	CASSISGGRASWEQYF
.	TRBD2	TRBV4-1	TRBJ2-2	TGCGCCAGCAGCCAAGACCGAAAGGGACTAGCGGAGACTGCGGGCACCGGGGAGCTGTTTTTT	CASSQDRKGLAETAGTGELFF
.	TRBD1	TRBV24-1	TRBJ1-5	TGTGCCACCAGTGATTCGACAGGGGGCTCCAATCAGCCCCAGCATTTT	CATSDSTGGSNQPQHF
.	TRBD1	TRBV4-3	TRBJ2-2	TGCGCCAGCAGCCAAGAGGGACAGGGTTTAAACACCGGGGAGCTGTTTTTT	CASSQEGQGLNTGELFF
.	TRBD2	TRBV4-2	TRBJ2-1	TGTGCCAGCAGCCCTGGGACTAGCGACTACAATGAGCAGTTCTTC	CASSPGTSDYNEQFF
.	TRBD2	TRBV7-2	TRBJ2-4	TGTGCCAGCAGCTTAGCGCCCAACAGGGGCCCCACTAGCGGGGAAGCCAAAAACATTCAGTACTTC	CASSLAPNRGPTSGEAKNIQYF
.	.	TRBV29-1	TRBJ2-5	TGCAGCGTTGTCAGCCCCGGGGGCCAGTACTTC	CSVVSPGGQYF
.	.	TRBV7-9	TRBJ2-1	TGTGCCAGCAGCTTAGTGGGCCGCCGGGGGTACAATGAGCAGTTCTTC	CASSLVGRRGYNEQFF
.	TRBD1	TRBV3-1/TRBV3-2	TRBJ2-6	TGTGCCAGCAGCCAAGGGACAGGGGCTGGGGCCAACGTCCTGACTTTC	CASSQGTGAGANVLTF
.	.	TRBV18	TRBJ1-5	TGTGCCAGCGGAGGACAGTTGAGCAATCAGCCCCAGCATTTT	CASGGQLSNQPQHF
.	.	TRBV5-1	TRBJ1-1	TGCGCCAGCAGCCTCGACAGAAACACTGAAGCTTTCTTT	CASSLDRNTEAFF
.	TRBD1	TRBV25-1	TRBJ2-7	TGTGCCAGCAGTGAATACCCGGACAGGGGGATTTACGAGCAGTACTTC	CASSEYPDRGIYEQYF
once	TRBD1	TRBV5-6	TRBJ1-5	TGTGCCAGCAGCTTTACAGGGGGCAATCAGCCCCAGCATTTT	CASSFTGGNQPQHF
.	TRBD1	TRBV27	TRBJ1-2	TGTGCCAGCAAGGCTGGGGGGACAGCCTATGGCTACACCTTC	CASKAGGTAYGYTF
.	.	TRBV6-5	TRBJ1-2	TGTGCCAGCAGTTACACATCCAACTATGGCTACACCTTC	CASSYTSNYGYTF
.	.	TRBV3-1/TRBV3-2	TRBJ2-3	TGTGCCAGCAGCCAAGTGGACTCAGACACAGATACGCAGTATTTT	CASSQVDSDTDTQYF
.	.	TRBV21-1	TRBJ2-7	TGTGCCAGCAGCAAAGGCCCACGGGTAGCGGGAGTCCGATCCTACGAGCAGTACTTC	CASSKGPRVAGVRSYEQYF
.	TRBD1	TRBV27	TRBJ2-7	TGTGCCAGCAGTCCCGGGACAGGGCCAACCTACGAGCAGTACTTC	CASSPGTGPTYEQYF
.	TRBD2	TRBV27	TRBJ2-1	TGTGCCAGCAGTTTACGACTAGCGGTCTCCTACAATGAGCAGTTCTTC	CASSLRLAVSYNEQFF
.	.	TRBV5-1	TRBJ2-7	TGCGCCAGCAAGGGGGGGTACGAGCAGTACTTC	CASKGGYEQYF
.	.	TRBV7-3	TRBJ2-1	TGTGCCAGCAGCTTAATTGAGGGGGTACGGCCTTTAAGTACGGATGAGCAGTTCTTC	CASSLIEGVRPLSTDEQFF
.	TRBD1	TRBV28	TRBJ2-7	TGTGCCAGCATCAGTCGGGGCAGGGGGCCCGCATACGAGCAGTACTTC	CASISRGRGPAYEQYF
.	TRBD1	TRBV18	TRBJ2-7	TGTGCCAGCCACGGACAGGGGGCCGGTGAGCAGTACTTC	CASHGQGAGEQYF
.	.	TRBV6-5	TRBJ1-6	TGTGCCAGCAGTTACGCAGGGCGCTCCTATAATTCACCCCTCCACTTT	CASSYAGRSYNSPLHF
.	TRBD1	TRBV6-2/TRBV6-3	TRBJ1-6	TGTGCCAGCAGCGGACAGGGGGCCTATAATTCACCCCTCCACTTT	CASSGQGAYNSPLHF
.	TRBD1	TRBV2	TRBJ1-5	TGTGCCAGTTCACCCACAGGGGGACCTCAGCCCCAGCATTTT	CASSPTGGPQPQHF
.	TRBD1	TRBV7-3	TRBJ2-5	TGTGCCAGCAGCTTGACAGGGGGGAAAGAGACCCAGTACTTC	CASSLTGGKETQYF
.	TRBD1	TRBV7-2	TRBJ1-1	TGTGCCAGCAGCTTACAGGGGGGTAACATGAACACTGAAGCTTTCTTT	CASSLQGGNMNTEAFF
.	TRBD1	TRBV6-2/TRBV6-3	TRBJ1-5	TGTGCCAGCAGTTACATTGATTATGGGACAGTTCAGCCCCAGCATTTT	CASSYIDYGTVQPQHF